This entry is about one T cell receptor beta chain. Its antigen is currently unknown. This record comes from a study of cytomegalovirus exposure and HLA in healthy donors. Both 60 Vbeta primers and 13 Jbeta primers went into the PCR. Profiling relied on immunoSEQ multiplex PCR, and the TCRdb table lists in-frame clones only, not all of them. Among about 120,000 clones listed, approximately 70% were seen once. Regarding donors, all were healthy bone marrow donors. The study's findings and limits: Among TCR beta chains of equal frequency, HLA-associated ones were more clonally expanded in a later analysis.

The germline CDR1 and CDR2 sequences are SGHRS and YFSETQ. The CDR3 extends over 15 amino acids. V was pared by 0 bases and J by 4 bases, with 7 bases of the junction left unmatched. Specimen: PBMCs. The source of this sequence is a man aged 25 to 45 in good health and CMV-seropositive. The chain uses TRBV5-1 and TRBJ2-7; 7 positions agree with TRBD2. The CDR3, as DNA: TGCGCCAGCAGCTTGGGGGGAGGGGCTACATACGAGCAGTACTTC. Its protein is CASSLGGGATYEQYF.